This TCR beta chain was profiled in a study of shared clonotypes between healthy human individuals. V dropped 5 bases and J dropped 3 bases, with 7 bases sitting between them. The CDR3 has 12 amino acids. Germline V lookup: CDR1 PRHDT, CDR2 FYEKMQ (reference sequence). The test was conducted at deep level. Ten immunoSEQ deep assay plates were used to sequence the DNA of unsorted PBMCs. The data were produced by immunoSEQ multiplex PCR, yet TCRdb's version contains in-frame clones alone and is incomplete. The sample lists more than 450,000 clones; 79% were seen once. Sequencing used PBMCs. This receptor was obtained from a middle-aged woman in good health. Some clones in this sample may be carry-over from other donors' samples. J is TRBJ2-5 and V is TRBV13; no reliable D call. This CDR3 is CASSAVKETQYF. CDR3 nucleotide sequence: TGTGCCAGCAGCGCGGTGAAAGAGACCCAGTACTTC.